The clone carrying this T cell receptor (beta chain) was seen a few times. What it binds is unknown. PCR used 60 Vbeta primers and 13 Jbeta primers. Sequencing used immunoSEQ multiplex PCR; TCRdb keeps in-frame clones, though not all of them. The sample carries 80,000 or so clones, about 84% recorded once. The data are from a study of cytomegalovirus exposure and HLA in healthy donors. Study findings and constraints: As a later analysis showed, several of the most significant clusters appeared to be linked to common viral pathogens.

Germline CDR1 is SGHRS and CDR2 is YFSETQ. The length of the CDR3 is 13 residues. V shed 4 bases and J 2 bases; nucleotides not matched to a gene: 3. Sample: PBMCs. The TCR originated in a man aged 40-49 years in good health and CMV-seronegative. J is TRBJ2-7 and V is TRBV5-1, with 7 positions matching TRBD1. CDR3 amino acids: CASSPGQPYEQYF. The CDR3, as DNA: TGCGCCAGCAGCCCGGGACAGCCCTACGAGCAGTACTTC. Filled out from reference TRBV5-1 and TRBJ2-7, the complete variable domain reads KAGVTQTPRYLIKTRGQQVTLSCSPISGHRSVSWYQQTPGQGLQFLFEYFSETQRNKGNFPGRFSGRQFSNSRSEMNVSTLELGDSALYLCASSPGQPYEQYFGPGTRLTVT.